The subject of this entry is one T cell receptor beta chain. As processed by the authors: Cell counts per sample came from amplifying reference gene primers. The protocol was immunoSEQ multiplex PCR, while the TCRdb copy is restricted to in-frame clones and leaves out a portion. The V and J calls and clone size come from that table; D and trimming were worked out from the DNA. The data contain 250,000 to 300,000 clones, around nine tenths of them singletons. These data come from a study of blood T cell repertoires in COVID-19. Study in general: Both acute and convalescent COVID-19 samples were obtained from the United States, Italy and Spain. PBMCs, B-cell-depleted T cells, or T cells provided the cDNA or gDNA that made up the material.

Seattle cases were enrolled at active infection and followed longitudinally. V shed 4 bases, J shed 4 bases, and the junction held 4 bases outside the gene matches. Germline CDR1 SGDLS, CDR2 YYNGEE. CDR3 length equals 14 residues. This TCR came from a woman aged 60 to 75 with COVID-19, enrolled during active disease. The chain carries TRBV9 and TRBJ2-5, with 10 nucleotides matching TRBD1. Sequenced input: peripheral blood. The CDR3: CASSPGTGAETQYF. CDR3 DNA sequence: TGTGCCAGCAGCCCCGGGACAGGGGCAGAGACCCAGTACTTC.